One sample yielded the 30 T cell receptor beta chains listed below, sequenced in a study of blood T cell repertoires in COVID-19. The repertoire was sequenced with immunoSEQ multiplex PCR; TCRdb's copy has only in-frame clones and lacks some. The sample carries some 260,000 clones, about 80% recorded once. The sample taken for sequencing was peripheral blood. These receptors were obtained from a man aged 80 or over with acute or convalescent COVID-19.

The V and J genes are TRBV11-3 and TRBJ2-3, with 11 bases that match TRBD2. The CDR3 has 16 amino acids. V shed 3 bases, J shed 6 bases, and the junction held 8 bases outside the gene matches. Germline values: CDR1 SGHNT, CDR2 YENEEA. The CDR3 here is CASSFLGTSGFDTQYF. The DNA for the CDR3 is TGTGCCAGCAGCTTCCTAGGGACTAGCGGCTTCGATACGCAGTATTTT.

The chain recombines TRBV29-1 with TRBJ1-4, with D possibly being TRBD1 (5 bases). Germline CDR1 SQVTM, CDR2 ANQGSEA. The V and J ends lost 3 bases and 8 bases respectively, with 13 bases between them. The CDR3 runs 13 residues. DNA of the CDR3: TGCAGCGTTGAGGGGGGTGCTGGGGAAAAACTGTTTTTT. This encodes CSVEGGAGEKLFF.

The rearrangement joins TRBV3-1 (or the pseudogene TRBV3-2) to TRBJ2-3, with TRBD2 identical over 14 bases. V trimming: 0 bases; J trimming: 8 bases; junction bases outside the gene matches: 16. Germline assignment: CDR1 LGHDT and CDR2 YNNKEL (reference sequence). The CDR3 spans 20 residues. This CDR3 reads CASSQEVPGLAGATPATQYF. CDR3 coding DNA: TGTGCCAGCAGCCAAGAAGTACCGGGACTAGCGGGGGCCACGCCGGCTACGCAGTATTTT.

This clone was found once. The chain carries TRBV5-5 and TRBJ2-2; 10 bases align to TRBD2. The germline V gene has CDR1 SGHKS and CDR2 YYEKEE (reference sequence). This CDR3 spans 18 amino acids. The V segment lost 0 bases and the J segment 0 bases; nucleotides outside the gene matches: 5. This CDR3 reads CASSLDWTSGPNTGELFF. CDR3 coding DNA: TGTGCCAGCAGCTTGGATTGGACTAGCGGACCGAACACCGGGGAGCTGTTTTTT. Full variable domain (missing parts from reference TRBV5-5 and TRBJ2-2): DAGVTQSPTHLIKTRGQQVTLRCSPISGHKSVSWYQQVLGQGPQFIFQYYEKEERGRGNFPDRFSARQFPNYSSELNVNALLLGDSALYLCASSLDWTSGPNTGELFFGEGSRLTVL.

The genes are TRBV5-1 and TRBJ2-3; 7 positions match TRBD2. Germline V lookup: CDR1 SGHRS, CDR2 YFSETQ. The CDR3 length is 14 residues. Losses at the gene ends were 5 bases for V and 3 bases for J; bases not matched to a gene: 6. The CDR3 loop reads CASRQQGGTDTQYF. Written as DNA, the CDR3 is TGCGCCAGCAGACAGCAGGGAGGGACAGATACGCAGTATTTT.

This sequence joins TRBV27 and TRBJ2-5; possibly TRBD1 for D (6 bases). Germline CDR1 MNHEY, CDR2 SMNVEV (reference sequence). The germline V and J ends were trimmed by 5 bases and 2 bases, with 12 bases remaining between them. This CDR3 spans 14 amino acids. The CDR3 nucleotides are TGTGCCAGCAGTGGGGAACAGGGACAAGAGACCCAGTACTTC. It yields the protein CASSGEQGQETQYF.

The chain joins TRBV19 to TRBJ1-2; 11 bases are a match to TRBD1. The CDR3 is 17 residues long. V gave up 5 bases and J gave up 1 base; unmatched junction bases: 9. CDR1 and CDR2 from the germline V gene are LNHDA and SQIVND (reference sequence). CDR3 sequence (DNA): TGTGCCAGTAGTCCGGACAGGGGGCGCCGGAATAACTATGGCTACACCTTC. It encodes CASSPDRGRRNNYGYTF.

J is TRBJ2-4 and V is TRBV5-1; D is undetermined. The CDR3 runs to 15 residues. Trimming pared 1 base from V and 0 bases from J, leaving 8 bases between. CDR1 is SGHRS, CDR2 YFSETQ, per germline. CDR3 DNA: TGCGCCAGCAGCTTGATTTTAGTAGCCAAAAACATTCAGTACTTC. Encoded protein: CASSLILVAKNIQYF.

The chain uses TRBV5-6 and TRBJ2-3, with D perhaps TRBD1 (6 bases). From germline, CDR1 is SGHDT and CDR2 YYEEEE. Between the trimmed V and J ends, which lost 1 base and 3 bases, there was a span of 15 bases. This CDR3 region has 16 residues. DNA for the CDR3: TGTGCCAGCAGCTTGACAAGGCAGGGGACAACAGATACGCAGTATTTT. It yields the protein CASSLTRQGTTDTQYF. Drawing the rest from reference TRBV5-6 and TRBJ2-3, the complete variable domain is DAGVTQSPTHLIKTRGQQVTLRCSPKSGHDTVSWYQQALGQGPQFIFQYYEEEERQRGNFPDRFSGHQFPNYSSELNVNALLLGDSALYLCASSLTRQGTTDTQYFGPGTRLTVL.

V and J are TRBV7-8 and TRBJ1-5, with 8 bases that match TRBD1. The CDR3 extends over 12 amino acids. The V gene's germline CDR1 is SGHVS and CDR2 FQNEAQ. After removal of 5 bases from V and 11 bases from J, the junction contained 5 bases not matched to a gene. The CDR3 spells CASSQGARAQHF. The CDR3 DNA sequence: TGTGCCAGCAGCCAGGGGGCCCGGGCCCAGCATTTT.

In DNA form, the CDR3 reads TGTGCCAGCGGAGGGCGACGGGGGGATAATGAGCAGTTCTTC. Protein product: CASGGRRGDNEQFF. The chain links TRBV2 to TRBJ2-1; TRBD2 aligns across 7 bases. Per germline, CDR1 SNHLY and CDR2 FYNNEI. The V and J ends lost 8 bases and 7 bases, in that order; junction bases with no gene match: 11. This CDR3 is built from 14 residues.

The rearrangement uses TRBV20-1 and TRBJ1-2; 11 bases match TRBD1. CDR1 is DFQATT and CDR2 is SNEGSKA in the germline V gene (reference sequence). This CDR3 region has 11 residues. The CDR3 sequence: CGGTGGNGYTF. The CDR3 DNA follows: TGCGGGGGGACAGGGGGTAATGGCTACACCTTC.

The chain uses TRBV27 and TRBJ2-7; 8 positions agree with TRBD2. The V gene end was trimmed by 5 bases and the J gene end by 6 bases; junction bases not matched to a gene: 9. CDR1 and CDR2 (germline): MNHEY, SMNVEV (reference sequence). This CDR3 contains 14 residues. CDR3 region: CASSRAGESPEQYF. DNA of the CDR3: TGTGCCAGCAGTCGAGCGGGGGAATCCCCCGAGCAGTACTTC.

The chain links TRBV6-1 to TRBJ2-7, with 7 positions matching TRBD1. CDR1 and CDR2 from the germline V gene are MNHNS and SASEGT. The CDR3 runs 14 residues. With 3 bases clipped from V and 7 bases from J, the junction kept 9 bases outside the gene matches. The CDR3: CASSDQGVSREQYF. CDR3 DNA sequence: TGTGCCAGCAGTGATCAGGGGGTTTCCAGAGAGCAGTACTTC.

This clone has only one observation. The rearrangement uses TRBV25-1 and TRBJ2-1; TRBD1 matches 11 bases. The junction had 5 bases not matched to a gene; V was cut back by 3 bases and J by 7 bases. Germline loops: CDR1 MGHDK, CDR2 SYGVNS. This CDR3 has 15 residues. CDR3: CASSDSGTGGNEQFF. The CDR3, as DNA: TGTGCCAGCAGTGATTCCGGGACAGGGGGGAATGAGCAGTTCTTC.

This chain links TRBV15 with TRBJ1-1, with D unclear. Trimming took 1 base from V and 7 from J, leaving 16 bases between them. CDR1 is LNHNV and CDR2 is YYDKDF in the germline V gene (reference sequence). CDR3 length equals 15 residues. CDR3 sequence reads: CATSRGPAIGVEAFF. CDR3 in DNA: TGTGCCACCAGCAGAGGACCAGCAATCGGAGTTGAAGCTTTCTTT.

The sample holds one count of this clone. The chain carries TRBV2 and TRBJ2-3; TRBD2 matches 10 bases. This CDR3 is 15 amino acids long. V shed 4 bases and J 2 bases; nucleotides not matched to a gene: 3. Germline values: CDR1 SNHLY, CDR2 FYNNEI. The CDR3 coding sequence is TGTGCCAGCAGTGTTAGCGGGGGGTCCACAGATACGCAGTATTTT. Its protein product is CASSVSGGSTDTQYF.

This clone has just one count. The V call is TRBV3-1 (or the pseudogene TRBV3-2), the J call TRBJ1-6; D perhaps matches TRBD1 (5 bases). Trimming left V 4 bases short and J 7 bases short, with 17 bases between. The CDR3 length is 16 residues. Per the germline V gene, CDR1 is LGHDT and CDR2 is YNNKEL (reference sequence). The CDR3 DNA reads TGTGCCAGCAGCCGGCTGGGACTGACCGAGAATTCACCCCTCCACTTT. Its protein is CASSRLGLTENSPLHF.

The gene calls are TRBV25-1 and TRBJ1-4; no clear D gene. V lost 4 bases, J lost 4 bases, and 10 bases lay in between. Germline V gene data show CDR1 as MGHDK and CDR2 as SYGVNS. The CDR3 consists of 14 residues. The CDR3 nucleotides read TGTGCCAGCAGTGTCAGGCTAATTAATGAAAAACTGTTTTTT. This encodes CASSVRLINEKLFF.

The J gene is TRBJ2-5, the V gene TRBV4-1; D not certain. The CDR3 extends over 15 amino acids. V shed 0 bases and J shed 4 bases, with 12 bases lying between them. CDR1 and CDR2 (germline): MGHRA, YSYEKL. In DNA, the CDR3 is TGCGCCAGCAGCCAAGACCCGAGGTCGGGAGAGACCCAGTACTTC. Protein sequence: CASSQDPRSGETQYF.

Regarding this clone: The identical CDR3 is also encoded by other nucleotide sequences in the sample. The gene calls are TRBV28 and TRBJ1-2; TRBD1 matches at 8 bases. Germline trimming cut 2 bases from V and 4 bases from J; bases unmatched to any gene: 0. This CDR3 has 13 amino acids. Looked up from germline, CDR1 is MDHEN and CDR2 is SYDVKM. CDR3 DNA: TGTGCCAGCAGTTTAGGACAGGGCTATGGCTACACCTTC. The encoded protein is CASSLGQGYGYTF.

The rearrangement uses TRBV23-1 and TRBJ1-2; 8 positions agree with TRBD1. TRBV23-1 is labeled an ORF, and its function is uncertain. The V and J ends lost 3 bases and 1 base, in that order; junction bases with no gene match: 19. The CDR3 spans 20 residues. CDR3 sequence (DNA): TGCGCCAGCAGTCATCGCGACAACCCTCAAGGGACAGGAGATAACTATGGCTACACCTTC. It specifies CASSHRDNPQGTGDNYGYTF.

The DNA for the CDR3 is TGTGCCAGCAGTACGAGGGACACCGGGGAGCTGTTTTTT. This translates into CASSTRDTGELFF. This chain connects TRBV6-5 to TRBJ2-2; a weak D match, TRBD2 (5 bases). CDR1 is MNHEY and CDR2 is SVGAGI in the germline V gene. CDR3 length: 13 residues. The V end was cut by 5 bases, the J end by 3 bases, with 7 bases between.

The J gene is TRBJ2-7, the V gene TRBV6-5; possible D gene TRBD2, 6 bases. V lost 5 bases and J 5 bases, leaving 7 bases between the germline ends. Germline values: CDR1 MNHEY, CDR2 SVGAGI. The CDR3 length is 11 residues. CDR3 protein: CASSRRDEQYF. The CDR3 region has the DNA TGTGCCAGCAGTCGGAGGGACGAGCAGTACTTC.

The chain carries TRBV10-2 and TRBJ2-7, with TRBD2 matching 7 bases. CDR1 is WSHSY and CDR2 is SAAADI in the germline V gene. This CDR3 comprises 14 residues. V shed 9 bases, J shed 1 base, and the junction held 9 bases outside the gene matches. DNA for the CDR3: TGCGCCAGTGGGGGGGAAGGGGATTCCTACGAGCAGTACTTC. Protein sequence: CASGGEGDSYEQYF.

This chain uses TRBV30 with TRBJ1-5, with 8 positions matching TRBD1. This CDR3 is 13 amino acids long. Germline V gives CDR1 GTSNPN, CDR2 SVGIG (reference sequence). The junction had 2 bases not matched to a gene; V was cut back by 4 bases and J by 3 bases. CDR3 DNA sequence: TGTGCCTGGACCAGGGGGCTCAATCAGCCCCAGCATTTT. This translates into CAWTRGLNQPQHF.

This chain connects TRBV7-2 to TRBJ2-1; no clear D. CDR3 length: 16 residues. Germline values: CDR1 SGHTA, CDR2 FQGNSA. V shed 5 bases and J shed 0 bases, with 14 bases lying between them. CDR3 amino acids: CASSLTSWSSYNEQFF. The CDR3 coding sequence is TGTGCCAGCAGCCTAACTTCATGGAGCTCCTACAATGAGCAGTTCTTC.

The gene calls are TRBV28 and TRBJ1-5; D may be TRBD1 (5 bases). The CDR3 sequence is 15 residues long. Germline V gene sequence: CDR1 MDHEN, CDR2 SYDVKM. V lost 7 bases to trimming and J lost 7 bases, with 20 bases between them. The CDR3 sequence: CASTSGHQIGQPQHF. The DNA of the CDR3 is TGTGCCAGCACCTCAGGGCACCAGATCGGGCAGCCCCAGCATTTT. The full variable domain, with the rest looked up from reference TRBV28 and TRBJ1-5, is DVKVTQSSRYLVKRTGEKVFLECVQDMDHENMFWYRQDPGLGLRLIYFSYDVKMKEKGDIPEGYSVSREKKERFSLILESASTNQTSMYLCASTSGHQIGQPQHFGDGTRLSIL.

This chain joins TRBV6-6 and TRBJ1-5; TRBD1 agrees at 7 bases. The germline V gene encodes CDR1 MNHNY and CDR2 SVGAGI (reference sequence). The CDR3 covers 14 residues. Germline trimming cut 6 bases from V and 3 bases from J; bases unmatched to any gene: 5. CDR3 amino acids: CASRPTGYNQPQHF. CDR3 in DNA: TGTGCCAGCAGGCCGACAGGGTACAATCAGCCCCAGCATTTT.

The gene calls are TRBV7-2 and TRBJ2-7; D unclear. The CDR3 is 13 amino acids. Trimming shortened V by 1 base and J by 4 bases, and 8 bases separated the two germline ends. The germline V gene has CDR1 SGHTA and CDR2 FQGNSA. Here the CDR3 DNA reads TGTGCCAGCAGCTTAGGTTTTAGATACGAGCAGTACTTC. Residues: CASSLGFRYEQYF.